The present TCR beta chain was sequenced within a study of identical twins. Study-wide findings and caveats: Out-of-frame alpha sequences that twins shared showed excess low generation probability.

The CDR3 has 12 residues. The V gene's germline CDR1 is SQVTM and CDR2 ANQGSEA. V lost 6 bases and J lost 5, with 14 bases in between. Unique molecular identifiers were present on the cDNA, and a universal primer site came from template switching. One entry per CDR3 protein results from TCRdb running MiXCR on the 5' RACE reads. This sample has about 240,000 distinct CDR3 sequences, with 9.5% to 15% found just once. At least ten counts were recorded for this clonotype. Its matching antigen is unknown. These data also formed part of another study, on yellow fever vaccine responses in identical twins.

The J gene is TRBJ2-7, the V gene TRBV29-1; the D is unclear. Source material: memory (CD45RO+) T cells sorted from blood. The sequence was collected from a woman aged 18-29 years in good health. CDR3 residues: CSVQGLVDEQYF. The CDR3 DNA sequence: TGCAGCGTCCAAGGGCTAGTCGACGAGCAGTACTTC.